Listed here are 15 T cell receptor beta chains from one sample, sequenced in a study of blood T cell repertoires in COVID-19. Using immunoSEQ multiplex PCR, the repertoire was profiled, and TCRdb retains in-frame clones only, with some absent. Altogether around 70,000 clones are present, around four fifths being singletons, with the ten largest covering under 2%. The specimen was peripheral blood. The receptors shown here come from a woman in her fifties or sixties with acute or convalescent COVID-19.

This clone appeared a few times. The chain couples TRBV3-1 (or the pseudogene TRBV3-2) to TRBJ2-3; perhaps TRBD2 as D (5 bases). This CDR3 has 11 amino acids. The germline V gene encodes CDR1 LGHDT and CDR2 YNNKEL (reference sequence). Between the trimmed V and J ends, which lost 4 bases and 7 bases, there was a span of 6 bases. The CDR3 DNA is TGTGCCAGCAGCCCGGGGAATACGCAGTATTTT. Its translation is CASSPGNTQYF.

This chain connects TRBV5-6 to TRBJ1-1, with 8 bases that match TRBD1. Germline V gene sequence: CDR1 SGHDT, CDR2 YYEEEE. With V trimmed by 0 bases and J by 1 base, 2 bases remained unmatched. The CDR3 sequence is 15 residues long. The CDR3 spells CASSLDGTGNTEAFF. In DNA form, the CDR3 reads TGTGCCAGCAGCTTGGACGGGACAGGGAACACTGAAGCTTTCTTT.

The V gene is TRBV12-3 or TRBV12-4, the J gene TRBJ2-3; possibly TRBD1 for D (6 bases). The CDR3 has 13 residues. The V end was cut by 5 bases, the J end by 5 bases, with 11 bases between. CDR3 protein: CASSTYREDTQYF. The DNA for the CDR3 is TGTGCCAGCAGTACTTACAGGGAAGATACGCAGTATTTT.

The J gene is TRBJ2-1, the V gene TRBV7-3; no reliable D call. The germline V gene encodes CDR1 SGHTA and CDR2 FQGTGA. V was cut by 0 bases and J by 4 bases, with 19 bases left in between. This CDR3 comprises 18 residues. CDR3 sequence reads: CASSLTPPGRRAYNEQFF. Written as DNA, the CDR3 is TGTGCCAGCAGCTTAACCCCCCCAGGAAGGCGTGCGTACAATGAGCAGTTCTTC.

The V call is TRBV28, the J call TRBJ1-2; 9 bases are shared with TRBD1. Germline V gives CDR1 MDHEN, CDR2 SYDVKM. The trim removed 9 bases at V and 4 bases at J, leaving 9 bases unmatched. CDR3 length: 14 residues. The CDR3 DNA sequence: TGTGCCAGTAGAGAGACAGGGGGTGCCTATGGCTACACCTTC. This sequence encodes CASRETGGAYGYTF.

The chain recombines TRBV28 with TRBJ1-3, with unresolved D. Germline CDR1 and CDR2: MDHEN and SYDVKM. V was cut by 4 bases and J by 8 bases, with 6 bases left in between. There are 11 residues in the CDR3. Here the CDR3 DNA reads TGTGCCAGCAGTTCTAGACACACCATATATTTT. It specifies CASSSRHTIYF.

The chain links TRBV5-1 to TRBJ2-7, with D unclear. Trimming left V 0 bases short and J 3 bases short, with 13 bases between. CDR3 length: 15 amino acids. Germline V gene lookup returns CDR1 SGHRS and CDR2 YFSETQ. In nucleotides, the CDR3 is TGCGCCAGCAGCTTGGCGCCAGGCCAGAACTACGAGCAGTACTTC. It is translated as CASSLAPGQNYEQYF.

This chain connects TRBV7-2 to TRBJ1-2; TRBD1 matches at 8 bases. V shed 5 bases and J 3 bases; nucleotides not matched to a gene: 14. The germline V gene encodes CDR1 SGHTA and CDR2 FQGNSA. CDR3 length: 17 residues. The CDR3 DNA sequence: TGTGCCAGCAGCGATTACCAGGGGGCGAGTGGGGACTATGGCTACACCTTC. Amino acids: CASSDYQGASGDYGYTF. Looking up the rest from reference TRBV7-2 and TRBJ1-2 gives the full variable domain: GAGVSQSPSNKVTEKGKDVELRCDPISGHTALYWYRQSLGQGLEFLIYFQGNSAPDKSGLPSDRFSAERTGGSVSTLTIQRTQQEDSAVYLCASSDYQGASGDYGYTFGSGTRLTVV.

The genes are TRBV15 and TRBJ1-5; TRBD1 agrees at 7 bases. This CDR3 contains 16 residues. Looked up from germline, CDR1 is LNHNV and CDR2 is YYDKDF (reference sequence). The ends lost 4 bases at V and 4 bases at J; junction bases unmatched: 10. Here the CDR3 reads CATSKGATAFNQPQHF. The CDR3 nucleotides are TGTGCCACCAGCAAGGGGGCGACCGCGTTTAATCAGCCCCAGCATTTT.

The rearrangement joins TRBV19 to TRBJ1-6; 7 bases line up with TRBD1. The trim removed 7 bases at V and 10 bases at J, leaving 10 bases unmatched. Germline loops: CDR1 LNHDA, CDR2 SQIVND (reference sequence). This CDR3 has 14 residues. The CDR3 reads CASKTGSEISPLHF. The CDR3 DNA sequence: TGTGCCAGTAAGACAGGGAGTGAAATCTCACCCCTCCACTTT.

The chain couples TRBV5-6 to TRBJ2-7, with D maybe TRBD2 (6 bases). The CDR3 covers 16 residues. The germline V gene encodes CDR1 SGHDT and CDR2 YYEEEE. Trimming removed 4 bases from V and 2 bases from J, with 19 bases in between. CDR3: CASSGGFWEGTYEQYF. DNA of the CDR3: TGTGCCAGCAGCGGGGGGTTTTGGGAAGGAACCTACGAGCAGTACTTC. Drawing the rest from reference TRBV5-6 and TRBJ2-7, the complete variable domain is DAGVTQSPTHLIKTRGQQVTLRCSPKSGHDTVSWYQQALGQGPQFIFQYYEEEERQRGNFPDRFSGHQFPNYSSELNVNALLLGDSALYLCASSGGFWEGTYEQYFGPGTRLTVT.

This clone was counted between two and nine times. The chain joins TRBV7-9 to TRBJ2-2; D gene unclear. With 2 bases removed from V and 8 bases from J, the gap between germline ends came to 3 bases. Germline loops: CDR1 SEHNR, CDR2 FQNEAQ (reference sequence). The CDR3 has 11 residues. For the CDR3, the DNA is TGTGCCAGCAGCTTATCGGGGGAGCTGTTTTTT. Translated: CASSLSGELFF. Full variable domain (rest looked up from reference TRBV7-9 and TRBJ2-2): DTGVSQNPRHKITKRGQNVTFRCDPISEHNRLYWYRQTLGQGPEFLTYFQNEAQLEKSRLLSDRFSAERPKGSFSTLEIQRTEQGDSAMYLCASSLSGELFFGEGSRLTVL.

The DNA for the CDR3 is TGCAGCGTTAGCGGGGGGCAAGGTTCACCCCTCCACTTT. Translating gives CSVSGGQGSPLHF. The V and J genes are TRBV29-1 and TRBJ1-6; D might be TRBD1 (6 bases). V was shortened by 5 bases and J by 9 bases, with 14 bases between the two germline ends. The CDR3 sequence is 13 residues long. Per germline, CDR1 SQVTM and CDR2 ANQGSEA. The entire variable domain, with the rest obtained from reference TRBV29-1 and TRBJ1-6, is as follows: SAVISQKPSRDICQRGTSLTIQCQVDSQVTMMFWYRQQPGQSLTLIATANQGSEATYESGFVIDKFPISRPNLTFSTLTVSNMSPEDSSIYLCSVSGGQGSPLHFGNGTRLTVT.

The CDR3 reads CASTGKGLSSYNSPLHF. Written as DNA, the CDR3 is TGCGCCAGCACAGGGAAAGGATTGAGCTCCTATAATTCACCCCTCCACTTT. The chain has TRBV23-1 and TRBJ1-6; weak D call: TRBD1 (5 bases). TRBV23-1 is treated as an ORF (open reading frame) with a function not yet certain. The CDR3 length is 17 residues. Trimming removed 7 bases from V and 0 bases from J, with 16 bases in between.

This clone is medium-sized within its sample. V usage is TRBV7-9 and J usage is TRBJ1-1; 9 nucleotides match TRBD1. Looked up from germline, CDR1 is SEHNR and CDR2 is FQNEAQ (reference sequence). V lost 6 bases and J lost 5; bases outside the gene matches: 10. The CDR3 runs to 15 residues. The CDR3 reads CASSYTGTGKTEAFF. The DNA for the CDR3 is TGTGCCAGCAGTTACACCGGGACAGGGAAGACTGAAGCTTTCTTT.